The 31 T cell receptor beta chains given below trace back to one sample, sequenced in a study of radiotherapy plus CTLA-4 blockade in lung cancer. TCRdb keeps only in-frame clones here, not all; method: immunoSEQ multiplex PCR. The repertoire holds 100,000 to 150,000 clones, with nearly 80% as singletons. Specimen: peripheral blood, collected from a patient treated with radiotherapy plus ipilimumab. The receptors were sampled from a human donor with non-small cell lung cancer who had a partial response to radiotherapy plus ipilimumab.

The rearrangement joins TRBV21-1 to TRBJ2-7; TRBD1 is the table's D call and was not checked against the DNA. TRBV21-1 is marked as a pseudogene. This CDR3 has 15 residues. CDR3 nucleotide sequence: TGTGCCAGCAAAGGGGAGAGGTCAGGGGACTACGAGCAGTACTTC. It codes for CASKGERSGDYEQYF.

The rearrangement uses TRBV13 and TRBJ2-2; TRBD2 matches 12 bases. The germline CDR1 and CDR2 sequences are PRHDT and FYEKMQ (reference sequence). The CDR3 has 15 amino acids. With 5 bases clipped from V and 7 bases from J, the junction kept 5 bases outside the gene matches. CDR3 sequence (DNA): TGTGCCAGCAGCCCAGGACTAGCGGGGCACGGGGAGCTGTTTTTT. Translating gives CASSPGLAGHGELFF.

The CDR3 nucleotides read TGTGCCAGTAGTATAGATGCGGGCTATGGCTACACCTTC. Its translation is CASSIDAGYGYTF. This chain joins TRBV19 and TRBJ1-2; no clear D gene. The CDR3 contains 13 residues. V shed 0 bases and J shed 4 bases, with 6 bases lying between them. Looked up from germline, CDR1 is LNHDA and CDR2 is SQIVND (reference sequence).

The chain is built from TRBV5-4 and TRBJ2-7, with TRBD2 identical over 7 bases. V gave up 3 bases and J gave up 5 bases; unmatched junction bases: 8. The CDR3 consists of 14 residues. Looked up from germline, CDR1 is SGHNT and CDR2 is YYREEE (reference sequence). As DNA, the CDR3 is TGTGCCAGCAGCTCGGGAGGAGTTAGAGACGAGCAGTACGTC. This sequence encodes CASSSGGVRDEQYV.

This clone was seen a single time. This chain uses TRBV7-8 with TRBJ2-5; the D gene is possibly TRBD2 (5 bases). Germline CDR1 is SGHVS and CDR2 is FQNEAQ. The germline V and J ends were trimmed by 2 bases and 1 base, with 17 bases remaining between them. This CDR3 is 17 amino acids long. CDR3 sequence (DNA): TGTGCCAGCAGCTTACGTCTACGGGGATCCCCCCAAGAGACCCAGTACTTC. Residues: CASSLRLRGSPQETQYF. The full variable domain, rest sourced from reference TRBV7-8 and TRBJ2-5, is GAGVSQSPRYKVAKRGQDVALRCDPISGHVSLFWYQQALGQGPEFLTYFQNEAQLDKSGLPSDRFFAERPEGSVSTLKIQRTQQEDSAVYLCASSLRLRGSPQETQYFGPGTRLLVL.

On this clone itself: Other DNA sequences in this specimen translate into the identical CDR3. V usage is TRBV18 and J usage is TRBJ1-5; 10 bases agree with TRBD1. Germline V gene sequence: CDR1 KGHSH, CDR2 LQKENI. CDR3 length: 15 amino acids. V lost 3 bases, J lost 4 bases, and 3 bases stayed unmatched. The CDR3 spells CASSPGQGPNQPQHF. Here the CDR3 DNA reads TGTGCCAGCTCACCGGGACAGGGGCCTAATCAGCCCCAGCATTTT. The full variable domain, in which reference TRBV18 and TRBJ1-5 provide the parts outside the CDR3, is NAGVMQNPRHLVRRRGQEARLRCSPMKGHSHVYWYRQLPEEGLKFMVYLQKENIIDESGMPKERFSAEFPKEGPSILRIQQVVRGDSAAYFCASSPGQGPNQPQHFGDGTRLSIL.

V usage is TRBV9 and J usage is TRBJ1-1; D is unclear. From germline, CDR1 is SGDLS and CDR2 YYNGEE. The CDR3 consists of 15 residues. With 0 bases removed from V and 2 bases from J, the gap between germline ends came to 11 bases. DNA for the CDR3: TGTGCCAGCAGCGTAGGTGGTGGTAGTAACACTGAAGCTTTCTTT. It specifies CASSVGGGSNTEAFF. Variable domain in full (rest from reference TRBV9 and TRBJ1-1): DSGVTQTPKHLITATGQRVTLRCSPRSGDLSVYWYQQSLDQGLQFLIQYYNGEERAKGNILERFSAQQFPDLHSELNLSSLELGDSALYFCASSVGGGSNTEAFFGQGTRLTVV.

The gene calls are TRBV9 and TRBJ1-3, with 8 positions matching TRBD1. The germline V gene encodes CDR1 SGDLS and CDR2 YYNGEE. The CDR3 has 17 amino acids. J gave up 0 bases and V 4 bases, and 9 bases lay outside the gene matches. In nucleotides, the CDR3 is TGTGCCAGCAGCCCCGGACAGGGAGGGAACTCTGGAAACACCATATATTTT. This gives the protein CASSPGQGGNSGNTIYF.

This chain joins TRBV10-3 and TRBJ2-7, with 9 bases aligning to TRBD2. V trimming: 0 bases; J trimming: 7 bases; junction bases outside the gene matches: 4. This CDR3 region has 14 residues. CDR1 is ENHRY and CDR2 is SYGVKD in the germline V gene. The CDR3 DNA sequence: TGTGCCATCAGTGAGTCTGGACTAGCGCGGGAGCAGTACTTC. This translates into CAISESGLAREQYF.

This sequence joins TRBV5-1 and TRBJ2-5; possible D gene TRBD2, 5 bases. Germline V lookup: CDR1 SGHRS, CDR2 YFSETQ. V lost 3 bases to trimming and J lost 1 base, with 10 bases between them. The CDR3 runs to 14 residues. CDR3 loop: CASSYPGSQETQYF. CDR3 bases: TGCGCCAGCAGCTACCCTGGGAGCCAAGAGACCCAGTACTTC.

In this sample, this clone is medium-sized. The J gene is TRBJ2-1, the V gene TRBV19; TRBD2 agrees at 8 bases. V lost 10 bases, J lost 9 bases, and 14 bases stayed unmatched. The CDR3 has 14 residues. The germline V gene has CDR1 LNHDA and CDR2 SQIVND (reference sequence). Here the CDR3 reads CATTPGLGVFEQFF. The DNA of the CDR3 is TGTGCCACTACTCCGGGACTAGGAGTCTTTGAGCAGTTCTTC.

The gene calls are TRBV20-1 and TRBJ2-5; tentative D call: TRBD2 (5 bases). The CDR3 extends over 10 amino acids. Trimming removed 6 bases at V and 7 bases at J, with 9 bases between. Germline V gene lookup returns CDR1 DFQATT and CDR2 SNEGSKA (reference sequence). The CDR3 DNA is TGCAGTGCGGGAGAGGTGACCCAGTACTTC. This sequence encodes CSAGEVTQYF.

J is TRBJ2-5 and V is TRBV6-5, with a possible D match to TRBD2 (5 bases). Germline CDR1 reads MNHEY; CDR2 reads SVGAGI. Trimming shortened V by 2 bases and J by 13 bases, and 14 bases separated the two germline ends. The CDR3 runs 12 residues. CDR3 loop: CASSYMGTGMYF. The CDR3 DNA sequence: TGTGCCAGCAGTTACATGGGCACCGGGATGTACTTC.

The CDR3 nucleotides are TGTGCCAGCAAAACTAGCGGGAGTAGTAATGAGCAGTTCTTC. Translated, it gives CASKTSGSSNEQFF. The chain links TRBV6-4 to TRBJ2-1, with TRBD2 matching 11 bases. Germline lookup yields CDR1 MRHNA and CDR2 SNTAGT. The CDR3 extends over 14 amino acids. V lost 7 bases, J lost 7 bases, and 6 bases stayed unmatched.

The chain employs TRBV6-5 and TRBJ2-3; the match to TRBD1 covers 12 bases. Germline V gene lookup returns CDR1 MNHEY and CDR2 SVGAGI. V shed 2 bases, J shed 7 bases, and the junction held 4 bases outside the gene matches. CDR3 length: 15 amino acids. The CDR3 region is CASSYGTGGANTQYF. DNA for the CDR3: TGTGCCAGCAGTTACGGGACAGGGGGCGCAAATACGCAGTATTTT.

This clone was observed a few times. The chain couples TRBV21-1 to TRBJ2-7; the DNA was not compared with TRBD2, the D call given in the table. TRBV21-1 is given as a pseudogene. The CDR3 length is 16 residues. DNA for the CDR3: TGTGCCAGCAGCAAAGGCGGACTACTTCTGGCCTACGAGCAGTACGTC. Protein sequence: CASSKGGLLLAYEQYV.

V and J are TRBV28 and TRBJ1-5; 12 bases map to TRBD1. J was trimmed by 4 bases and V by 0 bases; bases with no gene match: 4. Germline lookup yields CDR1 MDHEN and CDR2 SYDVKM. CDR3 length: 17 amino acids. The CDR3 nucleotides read TGTGCCAGCAGTTTATGGCGGGGACAGGGGGCAAATCAGCCCCAGCATTTT. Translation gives CASSLWRGQGANQPQHF.

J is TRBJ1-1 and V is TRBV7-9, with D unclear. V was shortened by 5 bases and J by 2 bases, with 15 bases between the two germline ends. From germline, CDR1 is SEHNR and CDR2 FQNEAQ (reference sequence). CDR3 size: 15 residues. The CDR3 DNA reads TGTGCCAGCAGCACTAGAGAGGGAGTTAACACTGAAGCTTTCTTT. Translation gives CASSTREGVNTEAFF.

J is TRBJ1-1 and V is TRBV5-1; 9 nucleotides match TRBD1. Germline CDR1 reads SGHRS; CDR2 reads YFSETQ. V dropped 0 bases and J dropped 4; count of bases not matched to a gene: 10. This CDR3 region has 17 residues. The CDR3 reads CASSLVGQGSVGTEAFF. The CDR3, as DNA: TGCGCCAGCAGCTTGGTGGGACAGGGATCGGTGGGCACTGAAGCTTTCTTT.

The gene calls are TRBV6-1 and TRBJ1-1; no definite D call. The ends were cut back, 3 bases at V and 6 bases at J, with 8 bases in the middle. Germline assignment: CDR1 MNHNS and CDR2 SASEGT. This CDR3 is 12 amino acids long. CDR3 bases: TGTGCCAGCAGTGATTCGGTGGCTGAAGCTTTCTTT. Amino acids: CASSDSVAEAFF.

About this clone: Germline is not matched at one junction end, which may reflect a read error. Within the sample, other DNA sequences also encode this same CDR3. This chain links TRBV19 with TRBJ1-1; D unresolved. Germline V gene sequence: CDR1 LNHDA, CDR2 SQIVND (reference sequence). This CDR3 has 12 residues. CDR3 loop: CASSMPPRGAFF. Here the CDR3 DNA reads TGTGCCAGCAGTATGCCCCCGCGGGGAGCTTTCTTT.

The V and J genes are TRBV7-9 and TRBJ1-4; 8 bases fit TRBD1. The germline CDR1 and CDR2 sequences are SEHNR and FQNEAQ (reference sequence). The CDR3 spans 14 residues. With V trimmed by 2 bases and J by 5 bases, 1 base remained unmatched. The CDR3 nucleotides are TGTGCCAGCAGCTTACGGACAGGGAATGAAAAACTGTTTTTT. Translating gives CASSLRTGNEKLFF.

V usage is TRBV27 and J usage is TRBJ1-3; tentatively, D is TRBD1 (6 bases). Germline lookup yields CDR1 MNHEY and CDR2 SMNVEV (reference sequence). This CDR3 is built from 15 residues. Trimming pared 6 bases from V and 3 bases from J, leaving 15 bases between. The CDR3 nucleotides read TGTGCCAGCAGCCTGGGCAGGGGTCGTGGAAACACCATATATTTT. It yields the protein CASSLGRGRGNTIYF.

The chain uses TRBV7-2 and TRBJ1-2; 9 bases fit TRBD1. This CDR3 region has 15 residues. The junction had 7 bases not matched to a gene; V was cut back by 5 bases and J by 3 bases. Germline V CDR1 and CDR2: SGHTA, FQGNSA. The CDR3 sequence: CASSQQGALDYGYTF. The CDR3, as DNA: TGTGCCAGCAGCCAACAGGGGGCACTCGACTATGGCTACACCTTC.

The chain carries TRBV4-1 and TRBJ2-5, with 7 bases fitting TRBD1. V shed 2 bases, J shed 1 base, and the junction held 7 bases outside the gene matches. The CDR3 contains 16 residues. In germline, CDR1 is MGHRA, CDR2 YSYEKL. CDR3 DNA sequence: TGCGCCAGCAGCCAACCCCTGAGGGGGCGCCAAGAGACCCAGTACTTC. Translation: CASSQPLRGRQETQYF.

The CDR3 loop is CASSLGQGLEQYV. In nucleotides, the CDR3 is TGTGCCAGCAGTCTCGGACAGGGCCTCGAGCAGTACGTC. This rearrangement joins TRBV27 to TRBJ2-7; 8 nucleotides line up with TRBD1. Germline CDR1 is MNHEY and CDR2 is SMNVEV (reference sequence). V lost 5 bases and J lost 6; bases outside the gene matches: 6. The CDR3 consists of 13 residues.

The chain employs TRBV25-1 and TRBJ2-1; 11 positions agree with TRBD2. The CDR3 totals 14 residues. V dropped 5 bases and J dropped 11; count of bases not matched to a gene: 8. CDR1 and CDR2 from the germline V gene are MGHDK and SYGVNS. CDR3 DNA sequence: TGTGCCAGCAGTTCACCGGGACTAGCGGTACAGCAGTTCTTC. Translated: CASSSPGLAVQQFF.

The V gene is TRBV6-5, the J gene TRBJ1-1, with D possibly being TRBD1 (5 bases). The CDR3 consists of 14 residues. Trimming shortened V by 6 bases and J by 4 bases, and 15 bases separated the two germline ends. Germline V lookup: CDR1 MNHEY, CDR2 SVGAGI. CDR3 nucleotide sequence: TGTGCCAGCAGCCCTATGGGGGGGGGCACTGAAGCTTTCTTT. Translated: CASSPMGGGTEAFF.

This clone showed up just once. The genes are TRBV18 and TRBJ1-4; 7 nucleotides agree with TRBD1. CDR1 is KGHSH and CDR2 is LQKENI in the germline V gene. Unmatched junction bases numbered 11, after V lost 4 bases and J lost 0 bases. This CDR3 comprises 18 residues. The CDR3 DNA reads TGTGCCAGCTCACGCCAGGGGGTATTACTAGCAACTAATGAAAAACTGTTTTTT. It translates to CASSRQGVLLATNEKLFF.

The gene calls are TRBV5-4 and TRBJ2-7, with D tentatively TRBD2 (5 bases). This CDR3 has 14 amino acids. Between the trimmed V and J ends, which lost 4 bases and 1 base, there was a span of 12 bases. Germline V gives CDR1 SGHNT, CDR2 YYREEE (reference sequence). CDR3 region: CASSLPGGSYEQYF. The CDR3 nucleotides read TGTGCCAGCAGCCTACCTGGCGGGTCCTACGAGCAGTACTTC.

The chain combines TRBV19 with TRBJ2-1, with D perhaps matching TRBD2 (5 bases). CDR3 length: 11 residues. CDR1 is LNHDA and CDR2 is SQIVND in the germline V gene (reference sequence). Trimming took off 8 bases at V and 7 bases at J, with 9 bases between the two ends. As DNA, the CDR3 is TGTGCCAGTGGCCCGGGGAATGAGCAGTTCTTC. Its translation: CASGPGNEQFF.